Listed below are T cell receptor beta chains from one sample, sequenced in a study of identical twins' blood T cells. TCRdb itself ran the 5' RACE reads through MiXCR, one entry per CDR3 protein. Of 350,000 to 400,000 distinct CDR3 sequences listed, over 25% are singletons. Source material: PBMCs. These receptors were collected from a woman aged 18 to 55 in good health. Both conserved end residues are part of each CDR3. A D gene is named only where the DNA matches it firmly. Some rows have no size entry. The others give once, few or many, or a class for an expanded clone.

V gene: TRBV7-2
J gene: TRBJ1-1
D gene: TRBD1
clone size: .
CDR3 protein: CASRKKTGVNEAFF
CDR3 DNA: TGTGCCAGCAGGAAGAAGACAGGGGTTAATGAAGCTTTCTTT

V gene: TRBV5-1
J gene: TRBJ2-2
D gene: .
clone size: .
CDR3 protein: CVSSPRGNADTGELFF
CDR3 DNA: TGCGTCAGCTCCCCCCGTGGAAATGCGGACACCGGGGAGCTGTTTTTT

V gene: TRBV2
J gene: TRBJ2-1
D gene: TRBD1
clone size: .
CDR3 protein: CASRSGGTGSYNEQFF
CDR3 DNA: TGTGCCAGCCGATCCGGTGGGACAGGGTCCTACAATGAGCAGTTCTTC

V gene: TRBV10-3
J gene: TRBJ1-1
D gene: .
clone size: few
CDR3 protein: CAISELAENTEAFF
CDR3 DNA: TGTGCCATCAGTGAGTTGGCAGAGAACACTGAAGCTTTCTTT

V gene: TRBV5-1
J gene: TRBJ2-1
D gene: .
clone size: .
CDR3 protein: CASSLQLSSYNEQFF
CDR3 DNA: TGCGCCAGCAGCTTACAACTGAGCTCCTACAATGAGCAGTTCTTC

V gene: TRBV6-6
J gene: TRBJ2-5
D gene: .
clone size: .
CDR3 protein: CASSYSILGRQETQYF
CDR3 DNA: TGTGCCAGCAGTTACTCGATTTTGGGCAGGCAAGAGACCCAGTACTTC

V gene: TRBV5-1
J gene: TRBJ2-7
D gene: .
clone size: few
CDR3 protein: CASSLDNYEQYF
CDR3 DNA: TGCGCCAGCAGCTTGGACAACTACGAGCAGTACTTC

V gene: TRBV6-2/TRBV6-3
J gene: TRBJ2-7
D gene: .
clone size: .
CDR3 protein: CASSYPTRDLSEQYF
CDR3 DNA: TGTGCCAGCAGTTATCCCACCCGGGACCTCTCCGAGCAGTACTTC

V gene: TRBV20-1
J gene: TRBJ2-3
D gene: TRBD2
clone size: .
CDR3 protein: CSAGTSGMDTQYF
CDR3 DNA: TGCAGTGCTGGGACTAGCGGGATGGATACGCAGTATTTT

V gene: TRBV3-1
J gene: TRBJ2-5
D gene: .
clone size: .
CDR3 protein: CASSQIPYQETQYF
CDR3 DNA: TGTGCCAGCAGCCAGATCCCCTACCAAGAGACCCAGTACTTC